Following are 12 T cell receptor beta chains from one sample sequenced in a study of cytomegalovirus exposure and HLA in healthy donors (dated 2017 in TCRdb). Receptor libraries were prepared by the immunoSEQ multiplex PCR assay. For the multiplex PCR, a mixture combining 60 forward primers for TCR Vbeta segments and 13 reverse primers for TCR Jbeta segments was used. TCRdb holds this immuneACCESS table with in-frame rearrangements only. Some clones are missing; in checked studies, unresolved V genes explain under half, and the rest has no known cause. Across this sample there are about 200,000 clones, with 73% seen only once. The ten top clones hold approximately 2% of the sample. Sample: PBMCs. These receptors came from a woman in her thirties in good health and CMV-seronegative.

This sequence joins TRBV9 and TRBJ2-3; TRBD2 agrees at 9 bases. CDR3 length: 15 amino acids. Germline assignment: CDR1 SGDLS and CDR2 YYNGEE. J was trimmed by 3 bases and V by 3 bases; bases with no gene match: 5. CDR3 amino acids: CASSARGGETDTQYF. The CDR3 bases are TGTGCCAGCAGCGCGCGGGGGGGGGAAACAGATACGCAGTATTTT.

This clone occurred a few times. The chain links TRBV18 to TRBJ1-1, with D tentatively TRBD1 (5 bases). V was trimmed by 4 bases and J by 1 base, leaving 13 bases between them. Germline loops: CDR1 KGHSH, CDR2 LQKENI. This CDR3 is built from 15 residues. As DNA, the CDR3 is TGTGCCAGCTCACTTTCCGGGGGGGAGAACACTGAAGCTTTCTTT. This sequence encodes CASSLSGGENTEAFF. The complete variable domain, with remaining parts taken from reference TRBV18 and TRBJ1-1, reads NAGVMQNPRHLVRRRGQEARLRCSPMKGHSHVYWYRQLPEEGLKFMVYLQKENIIDESGMPKERFSAEFPKEGPSILRIQQVVRGDSAAYFCASSLSGGENTEAFFGQGTRLTVV.

In this sample, this clone turned up once. The V and J genes are TRBV9 and TRBJ2-2; TRBD1 is a possible D gene (6 bases). Germline-derived CDR1 and CDR2 are SGDLS and YYNGEE. This CDR3 spans 13 amino acids. V gave up 4 bases and J gave up 6 bases, with 10 bases separating them. CDR3 nucleotides: TGTGCCAGCAGCCTTACAGGGTCCGGGGAGCTGTTTTTT. Translating it yields CASSLTGSGELFF.

The rearrangement links TRBV30 to TRBJ2-7, with a tentative D call TRBD1 (5 bases). CDR3 size: 13 residues. Germline loops: CDR1 GTSNPN, CDR2 SVGIG (reference sequence). V was shortened by 0 bases and J by 4 bases, with 10 bases between the two germline ends. The CDR3, as DNA: TGTGCCTGGAGTGTAGGGGCCGGGTACGAGCAGTACTTC. Its translation is CAWSVGAGYEQYF.

This clone was counted only a few times. The chain employs TRBV18 and TRBJ2-3, with 9 bases matching TRBD1. With 0 bases clipped from V and 5 bases from J, the junction kept 6 bases outside the gene matches. The CDR3 sequence is 16 residues long. Germline values: CDR1 KGHSH, CDR2 LQKENI. The DNA of the CDR3 is TGTGCCAGCTCACCACCGTACAGGGGGCTTGAAGATACGCAGTATTTT. It translates to CASSPPYRGLEDTQYF.

V and J are TRBV7-2 and TRBJ1-5; perhaps TRBD1 as D (5 bases). There are 13 residues in the CDR3. The germline V and J ends were trimmed by 5 bases and 4 bases, with 9 bases remaining between them. Germline CDR1 is SGHTA and CDR2 is FQGNSA. The CDR3 DNA reads as TGTGCCAGCAGCCGACAGACAAATCAGCCCCAGCATTTT. This codes for CASSRQTNQPQHF.

The chain joins TRBV2 to TRBJ2-7; TRBD1 is a possible D gene (6 bases). Looked up from germline, CDR1 is SNHLY and CDR2 is FYNNEI. Between the trimmed V and J ends, which lost 6 bases and 0 bases, there was a span of 12 bases. The CDR3 has 14 residues. CDR3 loop: CASRGDTRSYEQYF. CDR3 DNA: TGTGCCAGCAGGGGGGACACTCGCTCCTACGAGCAGTACTTC.

The chain combines TRBV7-3 with TRBJ2-1; tentatively, D is TRBD2 (5 bases). Trimming shortened V by 3 bases and J by 6 bases, and 15 bases separated the two germline ends. The CDR3 consists of 15 residues. Germline-derived CDR1 and CDR2 are SGHTA and FQGTGA. CDR3 coding DNA: TGTGCCAGCAGCTTTGACGGGAACCTGGGCAATGAGCAGTTCTTC. Its protein product is CASSFDGNLGNEQFF.

The chain is built from TRBV11-3 and TRBJ1-3; D not certain. V was pared by 5 bases and J by 2 bases, with 7 bases between. The CDR3 has 13 amino acids. CDR1 is SGHNT and CDR2 is YENEEA in the germline V gene. CDR3 loop: CASSLGPGNTIYF. The DNA of the CDR3 is TGTGCCAGCAGCCTCGGTCCTGGAAACACCATATATTTT.

This rearrangement joins TRBV7-3 to TRBJ1-1; D is ambiguous. CDR1 and CDR2 (germline): SGHTA, FQGTGA. CDR3 length: 14 residues. Trimming shortened V by 3 bases and J by 1 base, and 9 bases separated the two germline ends. CDR3 amino acids: CASSFSRENTEAFF. Written as DNA, the CDR3 is TGTGCCAGCAGCTTTAGCCGGGAGAACACTGAAGCTTTCTTT.

V and J are TRBV11-1 and TRBJ2-1; D remains unclear. The CDR3 sequence is 12 residues long. Per germline, CDR1 SGHAT and CDR2 FQDESV (reference sequence). Trimming stripped 4 bases from V and 10 bases from J, with 11 bases between. The CDR3 loop reads CASSSPGREQFF. The DNA for the CDR3 is TGTGCCAGCAGCTCGCCTGGTCGGGAGCAGTTCTTC.

This clone was counted a single time. This rearrangement joins TRBV20-1 to TRBJ2-7; maybe TRBD2 (5 bases). The CDR3 extends over 10 amino acids. Germline lookup yields CDR1 DFQATT and CDR2 SNEGSKA (reference sequence). Between the trimmed V and J ends, which lost 7 bases and 6 bases, there was a span of 10 bases. CDR3: CSVGGFEQYF. The DNA for the CDR3 is TGCAGTGTAGGCGGGTTCGAGCAGTACTTC.